The next 10 T cell receptor beta chains were all read from a single sample in a study of neurological immune-mediated disorders. From the 5' RACE reads, TCRdb called clonotypes with MiXCR, one entry per CDR3 protein. The top ten clones hold 3.7% of a sample with 50,000 to 80,000 distinct CDR3 sequences, under 3.5% of them seen once. The specimen sequenced was PBMCs. Every receptor here comes from a man in his forties with multiple sclerosis.

This clonotype came up many times. The rearrangement links TRBV15 to TRBJ2-7; weak D call: TRBD2 (5 bases). This CDR3 has 14 residues. Deletions cut 5 bases from V and 3 bases from J, with 14 bases between. In germline, CDR1 is LNHNV, CDR2 YYDKDF (reference sequence). CDR3 residues: CATSPNRAGYEQYF. The CDR3 bases are TGTGCCACCAGCCCAAATCGGGCGGGCTACGAGCAGTACTTC.

This chain uses TRBV3-1 with TRBJ1-1; D is undetermined. Per the germline V gene, CDR1 is LGHDT and CDR2 is YNNKEL (reference sequence). CDR3 length equals 14 residues. Deletions cut 0 bases from V and 5 bases from J, with 10 bases between. The CDR3 loop is CASSQDRGGTEAFF. In DNA, the CDR3 is TGTGCCAGCAGCCAAGATCGGGGAGGGACTGAAGCTTTCTTT.

This clonotype occurred many times. J is TRBJ2-7 and V is TRBV15; D tentatively reads TRBD1 or TRBD2 (6 bases each). In germline, CDR1 is LNHNV, CDR2 YYDKDF (reference sequence). The V and J ends lost 8 bases and 4 bases respectively, with 15 bases between them. The CDR3 sequence is 13 residues long. The CDR3: CATRRGTEYEQYF. The DNA for the CDR3 is TGTGCCACCCGGAGGGGGACCGAATACGAGCAGTACTTC.

This clonotype showed up many times. The V gene is TRBV5-6, the J gene TRBJ2-3; TRBD2 might be the D (6 bases). CDR1 and CDR2 from the germline V gene are SGHDT and YYEEEE. V was clipped by 3 bases and J by 0 bases, with 8 bases between them. The CDR3 spans 14 residues. The CDR3 region is CASSWGGSTDTQYF. The CDR3 region has the DNA TGTGCCAGCAGCTGGGGAGGCAGCACAGATACGCAGTATTTT.

This clonotype was seen repeatedly, ten times or more. This chain connects TRBV29-1 to TRBJ2-5, with a weak D call TRBD2 (5 bases). Deletions cut 5 bases from V and 5 bases from J, with 15 bases between. CDR3 length: 13 amino acids. Germline V gene data show CDR1 as SQVTM and CDR2 as ANQGSEA. Written as DNA, the CDR3 is TGCAGCGTTACCCGGGATAGCGCGGAGACCCAGTACTTC. Protein sequence: CSVTRDSAETQYF.

A remark on this clonotype: One junction end does not reproduce the germline sequence, and a read error may be involved. The rearrangement uses TRBV30 and TRBJ1-5, with D perhaps matching TRBD1 (5 bases). The CDR3 totals 13 residues. From germline, CDR1 is GTSNPN and CDR2 SVGIG (reference sequence). The CDR3 spells CAWSVEGNKTQNF. CDR3 DNA sequence: TGTGCCTGGAGTGTAGAGGGGAATAAGACCCAGAATTTT.

This clonotype was observed many times. The chain recombines TRBV7-9 with TRBJ1-5; D uncertain. Germline V gene sequence: CDR1 SEHNR, CDR2 FQNEAQ (reference sequence). This CDR3 contains 13 residues. The V and J ends lost 3 bases and 7 bases respectively, with 10 bases between them. The CDR3, as DNA: TGTGCCAGCAGCTTTGAGAGTTCCCAGCCCCAGCATTTT. As protein: CASSFESSQPQHF.

This clonotype has a count of ten or more. The CDR3, as DNA: TGTGCCAGCAGCTTACTGGTCGGCTATGGCTACACCTTC. Translation gives CASSLLVGYGYTF. This chain joins TRBV11-2 and TRBJ1-2; D gene ambiguous. This CDR3 has 13 residues. Per the germline V gene, CDR1 is SGHAT and CDR2 is FQNNGV. Trimming shortened V by 2 bases and J by 4 bases, and 8 bases separated the two germline ends.

This clonotype has a count of ten or more. The V gene is TRBV20-1, the J gene TRBJ1-1; tentatively, D is TRBD1 (5 bases). Between the trimmed V and J ends, which lost 2 bases and 1 base, there was a span of 8 bases. The CDR3 is made up of 13 amino acids. Germline V gene lookup returns CDR1 DFQATT and CDR2 SNEGSKA (reference sequence). The CDR3: CSARYGGNTEAFF. DNA of the CDR3: TGCAGTGCTAGATATGGGGGGAACACTGAAGCTTTCTTT.

This clonotype was counted at least ten times. The chain is built from TRBV29-1 and TRBJ2-1; a possible D gene is TRBD2 (5 bases). The CDR3 is 15 residues long. Trimming cost V 3 bases and J 0 bases, with 12 bases left between them. Germline lookup yields CDR1 SQVTM and CDR2 ANQGSEA. The chain's CDR3 is CSVERDVSSYNEQFF. CDR3 sequence (DNA): TGCAGCGTTGAGAGGGATGTCAGCTCCTACAATGAGCAGTTCTTC.